These 30 T cell receptor beta chains share one sample of origin, sequenced in a study of T cell responses to AZD1222 COVID-19 vaccine. The protocol was immunoSEQ multiplex PCR, while the TCRdb copy is restricted to in-frame clones and leaves out a portion. The sample contains more than 80,000 clones, over 75% of which appear only once. The sequencing used peripheral blood, collected on day 0 of AZD1222 vaccination. Source of these receptors: an adult in good health.

The chain is built from TRBV6-5 and TRBJ1-2; D gene unclear. The length of the CDR3 is 11 residues. CDR1 and CDR2 (germline): MNHEY, SVGAGI. Trimming stripped 8 bases from V and 7 bases from J, with 11 bases between. The DNA for the CDR3 is TGTGCCAGCCGGCGAGGGTCTGGCTACACCTTC. It codes for CASRRGSGYTF.

In nucleotides, the CDR3 is TGTGCCAGCTCACCACCACCTTCGAGGGGGAAGAACACTGAAGCTTTCTTT. Protein: CASSPPPSRGKNTEAFF. The chain has TRBV18 and TRBJ1-1; D may be TRBD1 (6 bases). Per germline, CDR1 KGHSH and CDR2 LQKENI. The CDR3 extends over 17 amino acids. V gave up 0 bases and J gave up 1 base, with 15 bases separating them.

V usage is TRBV3-1 (or the pseudogene TRBV3-2) and J usage is TRBJ1-6; TRBD1 matches 9 bases. The trim removed 4 bases at V and 7 bases at J, leaving 5 bases unmatched. The CDR3 loop spans 15 amino acids. CDR1 is LGHDT and CDR2 is YNNKEL in the germline V gene (reference sequence). The CDR3 region is CASSRGQGRNSPLHF. CDR3 bases: TGTGCCAGCAGCCGGGGACAGGGCCGAAATTCACCCCTCCACTTT.

The rearrangement uses TRBV19 and TRBJ2-5; D is perhaps TRBD2 (6 bases). Germline V gene data show CDR1 as LNHDA and CDR2 as SQIVND (reference sequence). The CDR3 length is 13 residues. V dropped 10 bases and J dropped 0 bases, with 12 bases sitting between them. The CDR3 nucleotides read TGTGCCACGGAGGGATGGGACCAAGAGACCCAGTACTTC. Amino acids: CATEGWDQETQYF.

The gene calls are TRBV6-1 and TRBJ2-5, with 9 bases fitting TRBD2. Germline CDR1 and CDR2: MNHNS and SASEGT. V lost 1 base and J lost 1; bases outside the gene matches: 4. The CDR3 contains 16 residues. Here the CDR3 DNA reads TGTGCCAGCAGTGAAGGATCGGGACTAGCCCAAGAGACCCAGTACTTC. It encodes CASSEGSGLAQETQYF.

The rearrangement joins TRBV3-1 (or the pseudogene TRBV3-2) to TRBJ2-7; 9 nucleotides line up with TRBD1. V was clipped by 9 bases and J by 3 bases; unmatched bases: 3. CDR3 size: 12 residues. Germline assignment: CDR1 LGHDT and CDR2 YNNKEL (reference sequence). For the CDR3, the DNA is TGTGCCAGTGGACAGGGGATCTACGAGCAGTACTTC. Translation gives CASGQGIYEQYF.

This chain's CDR3 is CASSSLGPGGTIYF. The CDR3 nucleotides read TGTGCCAGCAGTTCCCTGGGCCCGGGAGGCACCATATATTTT. V gene TRBV28 combines with J gene TRBJ1-3; D is ambiguous. Trimming shortened V by 4 bases and J by 9 bases, and 16 bases separated the two germline ends. CDR3 length: 14 amino acids. Germline CDR1 MDHEN, CDR2 SYDVKM.

The chain uses TRBV6-5 and TRBJ2-5; D uncertain. With 4 bases removed from V and 5 bases from J, the gap between germline ends came to 8 bases. The CDR3 extends over 12 amino acids. Germline lookup yields CDR1 MNHEY and CDR2 SVGAGI. The CDR3 bases are TGTGCCAGCAGTTCCCCCAGGGAGACCCAGTACTTC. Encoded protein: CASSSPRETQYF.

V is TRBV10-1 and J is TRBJ2-1, with D unclear. Germline CDR1 WNHNN, CDR2 SYGVQD (reference sequence). V lost 1 base to trimming and J lost 5 bases, with 12 bases between them. The CDR3 sequence is 15 residues long. The CDR3 DNA follows: TGCGCCAGCAGTGAGTATGGGCGGCAGAACAATGAGCAGTTCTTC. Translation: CASSEYGRQNNEQFF.

The gene calls are TRBV28 and TRBJ1-5; TRBD1 agrees at 10 bases. V shed 3 bases, J shed 4 bases, and the junction held 6 bases outside the gene matches. Germline values: CDR1 MDHEN, CDR2 SYDVKM. CDR3 length equals 16 residues. CDR3 in amino acids: CASSFPLGQGNQPQHF. In DNA form, the CDR3 reads TGTGCCAGCAGTTTCCCCCTGGGACAGGGGAATCAGCCCCAGCATTTT.

J is TRBJ2-7 and V is TRBV3-1 (or the pseudogene TRBV3-2); D unresolved. Trimming shortened V by 5 bases and J by 2 bases, and 7 bases separated the two germline ends. Germline V gene data show CDR1 as LGHDT and CDR2 as YNNKEL (reference sequence). This CDR3 spans 12 amino acids. CDR3 in amino acids: CASSSGAYEQYF. The CDR3, as DNA: TGTGCCAGCAGCTCTGGGGCCTACGAGCAGTACTTC.

This clone was seen a single time. Written as DNA, the CDR3 is TGCGCCAGCAGCTTGAGTTTGACGGCCCGAAGGACCGGGGAGCTGTTTTTT. This gives the protein CASSLSLTARRTGELFF. V is TRBV5-1 and J is TRBJ2-2; unclear D gene. In germline, CDR1 is SGHRS, CDR2 YFSETQ. The CDR3 runs 17 residues. Trimming stripped 1 base from V and 5 bases from J, with 18 bases between.

The chain combines TRBV6-1 with TRBJ2-1; TRBD2 matches 8 bases. The CDR3 extends over 15 amino acids. The V segment lost 3 bases and the J segment 2 bases; nucleotides outside the gene matches: 3. Germline lookup yields CDR1 MNHNS and CDR2 SASEGT. The CDR3: CASSDGGGTYNEQFF. CDR3 nucleotide sequence: TGTGCCAGCAGTGATGGCGGGGGGACCTACAATGAGCAGTTCTTC.

This chain links TRBV6-5 with TRBJ2-1; 8 bases agree with TRBD1. Trimming removed 6 bases from V and 3 bases from J; junction bases left unmatched: 7. The CDR3 is 15 amino acids. Germline assignment: CDR1 MNHEY and CDR2 SVGAGI. CDR3 nucleotides: TGTGCCAGCAGCAGAGCCACAGGGGGCTACAATGAGCAGTTCTTC. Its protein product is CASSRATGGYNEQFF.

J is TRBJ2-7 and V is TRBV19, with TRBD2 identical over 7 bases. CDR1 and CDR2 from the germline V gene are LNHDA and SQIVND (reference sequence). CDR3 length: 14 amino acids. V shed 5 bases and J 2 bases; nucleotides not matched to a gene: 6. The CDR3 is CASSVLADTYEQYF. CDR3 DNA sequence: TGTGCCAGTAGTGTTCTAGCGGATACCTACGAGCAGTACTTC. The full variable domain, in which reference TRBV19 and TRBJ2-7 provide the parts outside the CDR3, is DGGITQSPKYLFRKEGQNVTLSCEQNLNHDAMYWYRQDPGQGLRLIYYSQIVNDFQKGDIAEGYSVSREKKESFPLTVTSAQKNPTAFYLCASSVLADTYEQYFGPGTRLTVT.

The chain links TRBV28 to TRBJ2-7, with 8 bases identical to TRBD1. Per the germline V gene, CDR1 is MDHEN and CDR2 is SYDVKM. V lost 6 bases, J lost 5 bases, and 9 bases stayed unmatched. The CDR3 extends over 14 amino acids. DNA for the CDR3: TGTGCCAGCAGCTTTTCGGACAGGGCCGACGAGCAGTACTTC. Protein sequence: CASSFSDRADEQYF. Combining the CDR3 with reference TRBV28 and TRBJ2-7 gives the whole variable domain DVKVTQSSRYLVKRTGEKVFLECVQDMDHENMFWYRQDPGLGLRLIYFSYDVKMKEKGDIPEGYSVSREKKERFSLILESASTNQTSMYLCASSFSDRADEQYFGPGTRLTVT.

The chain uses TRBV19 and TRBJ1-1, with D maybe TRBD1 (6 bases). CDR3 length: 17 residues. Germline V gene lookup returns CDR1 LNHDA and CDR2 SQIVND (reference sequence). Trimming took 3 bases from V and 0 from J, leaving 17 bases between them. CDR3 nucleotides: TGTGCCAGTAGTATTGGTCGACAGGCACACATGAACACTGAAGCTTTCTTT. Residues: CASSIGRQAHMNTEAFF.

This clone was seen once. This chain links TRBV18 with TRBJ1-4; D is ambiguous. Trimming took 2 bases from V and 5 from J, leaving 15 bases between them. CDR3 size: 16 residues. Germline loops: CDR1 KGHSH, CDR2 LQKENI. CDR3: CASSPLGEKGNEKLFF. The CDR3 region has the DNA TGTGCCAGCTCACCATTGGGAGAAAAAGGGAATGAAAAACTGTTTTTT.

This clone was observed a few times. Here the CDR3 reads CASRNRGLAADTQYF. The CDR3 nucleotides are TGTGCCAGCAGGAACAGGGGCCTAGCGGCCGATACGCAGTATTTT. The chain carries TRBV27 and TRBJ2-3; D is tentatively TRBD1 or TRBD2 (7 bases each). Trimming shortened V by 6 bases and J by 6 bases, and 19 bases separated the two germline ends. The CDR3 has 15 residues. CDR1 is MNHEY and CDR2 is SMNVEV in the germline V gene (reference sequence).

The CDR3 protein is CASSPRGTTSYEQYF. CDR3 bases: TGTGCCAGCAGCCCCCGGGGCACCACCTCCTACGAGCAGTACTTC. The chain carries TRBV13 and TRBJ2-7; D may be TRBD1 or TRBD2 (5 bases each). CDR1 is PRHDT, CDR2 FYEKMQ, per germline (reference sequence). This CDR3 has 15 amino acids. Trimming cost V 5 bases and J 0 bases, with 14 bases left between them.

The CDR3, as DNA: TGTGCCAGCTCACCAGGGGCCCCCCCCTACGAGCAGTACTTC. It specifies CASSPGAPPYEQYF. The rearrangement uses TRBV18 and TRBJ2-7, with a tentative D call TRBD1 (5 bases). Germline lookup yields CDR1 KGHSH and CDR2 LQKENI. CDR3 size: 14 residues. V was cut by 2 bases and J by 2 bases, with 10 bases left in between.

This sequence joins TRBV6-6 and TRBJ1-2; no clear D. Germline V gene lookup returns CDR1 MNHNY and CDR2 SVGAGI (reference sequence). The CDR3 has 12 residues. Trimming shortened V by 2 bases and J by 7 bases, and 8 bases separated the two germline ends. DNA for the CDR3: TGTGCCAGCAGTTACAGGGAACGTGGCTACACCTTC. It translates to CASSYRERGYTF.

This rearrangement joins TRBV29-1 to TRBJ2-1, with 8 bases aligning to TRBD2. The CDR3 has 14 amino acids. Germline assignment: CDR1 SQVTM and CDR2 ANQGSEA. V lost 2 bases to trimming and J lost 6 bases; unmatched junction nucleotides: 6. The CDR3 sequence: CSVETSGGRNEQFF. CDR3 bases: TGCAGCGTTGAAACGAGCGGGGGCCGCAATGAGCAGTTCTTC.

This rearrangement joins TRBV5-5 to TRBJ2-3; the match to TRBD1 covers 7 bases. The J segment lost 3 bases and the V segment lost 8 bases, leaving 9 bases of the junction unmatched. Germline V CDR1 and CDR2: SGHKS, YYEKEE (reference sequence). The CDR3 is made up of 14 amino acids. This CDR3 is CASSVLTGTDTQYF. The CDR3 DNA reads TGTGCCAGTTCGGTCCTGACAGGGACAGATACGCAGTATTTT.

The rearrangement uses TRBV11-3 and TRBJ1-5; TRBD1 is a possible D gene (5 bases). The germline V gene encodes CDR1 SGHNT and CDR2 YENEEA. CDR3 length: 18 residues. The V end was cut by 0 bases, the J end by 5 bases, with 20 bases between. CDR3 amino acids: CASSLDAGRGRRYQPQHF. CDR3 DNA: TGTGCCAGCAGCTTAGACGCAGGGCGAGGGCGCCGCTATCAGCCCCAGCATTTT. The variable domain in full, completed from reference TRBV11-3 and TRBJ1-5, reads EAGVVQSPRYKIIEKKQPVAFWCNPISGHNTLYWYLQNLGQGPELLIRYENEEAVDDSQLPKDRFSAERLKGVDSTLKIQPAELGDSAVYLCASSLDAGRGRRYQPQHFGDGTRLSIL.

The chain employs TRBV30 and TRBJ2-7, with 8 positions matching TRBD2. Germline loops: CDR1 GTSNPN, CDR2 SVGIG (reference sequence). The CDR3 length is 17 residues. Germline trimming cut 1 base from V and 1 base from J; bases unmatched to any gene: 12. The CDR3 DNA follows: TGTGCCTGGAGTGCACCGGGACTAGGTACAAAGTCCTACGAGCAGTACTTC. This encodes CAWSAPGLGTKSYEQYF.

This clone was detected only a few times. The chain couples TRBV30 to TRBJ2-7; 7 nucleotides line up with TRBD2. The trim removed 4 bases at V and 5 bases at J, leaving 8 bases unmatched. The CDR3 is made up of 13 amino acids. Per the germline V gene, CDR1 is GTSNPN and CDR2 is SVGIG (reference sequence). The CDR3: CAWTWSSGNEQYF. The CDR3 DNA reads TGTGCCTGGACCTGGTCTAGCGGTAACGAGCAGTACTTC.

V is TRBV7-2 and J is TRBJ2-3, with D unclear. Germline loops: CDR1 SGHTA, CDR2 FQGNSA. This CDR3 has 12 amino acids. Trimming took 5 bases from V and 5 from J, leaving 8 bases between them. The chain's CDR3 is CASSKQGDTQYF. Here the CDR3 DNA reads TGTGCCAGCAGCAAGCAAGGAGATACGCAGTATTTT.

The V call is TRBV5-4, the J call TRBJ2-3; D might be TRBD2 (6 bases). Germline V gives CDR1 SGHNT, CDR2 YYREEE (reference sequence). V lost 0 bases, J lost 3 bases, and 8 bases lay in between. The CDR3 has 14 residues. The CDR3, as DNA: TGTGCCAGCAGCTTGGGGCGGGGTACAGATACGCAGTATTTT. Translating gives CASSLGRGTDTQYF.

This clone was seen a handful of times. The chain joins TRBV19 to TRBJ1-1, with D perhaps matching TRBD1 (6 bases). The CDR3 length is 14 residues. Trimming shortened V by 6 bases and J by 2 bases, and 13 bases separated the two germline ends. Germline V gene sequence: CDR1 LNHDA, CDR2 SQIVND (reference sequence). CDR3 sequence reads: CASREQGSNTEAFF. CDR3 sequence (DNA): TGTGCCAGTAGGGAACAGGGATCAAACACTGAAGCTTTCTTT.